The 23 T cell receptor beta chains given below trace back to one sample, sequenced in a study of blood T cell repertoires in COVID-19. Clones were sequenced by immunoSEQ multiplex PCR, and TCRdb holds only the in-frame ones, with some missing. Of 300,000 to 400,000 clones listed, over 70% are singletons. Sequencing was done on a sample of peripheral blood. These receptor sequences come from a woman between 50 and 59 years old with COVID-19, enrolled during active disease.

The chain is built from TRBV30 and TRBJ1-4; D perhaps matches TRBD1 (5 bases). The CDR3 loop spans 14 amino acids. Germline CDR1 is GTSNPN and CDR2 is SVGIG (reference sequence). Trimming pared 2 bases from V and 3 bases from J, leaving 10 bases between. DNA for the CDR3: TGTGCCTGGAGTTTTGACAGTTCTAATGAAAAACTGTTTTTT. Residues: CAWSFDSSNEKLFF.

Worth noting for this clone: Its ends do not fully match the called genes, so a read error is possible. This chain uses TRBV12-3 or TRBV12-4 with TRBJ1-2; TRBD1 matches at 8 bases. This CDR3 comprises 13 residues. The CDR3 bases are TGTGCCAGCAGCGGGACAGGCTCCTCCGTGTCCAAGTTC. This gives the protein CASSGTGSSVSKF.

In its sample, this clone was seen a few times. The rearrangement joins TRBV7-2 to TRBJ2-1, with 7 nucleotides matching TRBD1. This CDR3 comprises 12 residues. The germline V gene has CDR1 SGHTA and CDR2 FQGNSA. V trimming: 5 bases; J trimming: 14 bases; junction bases outside the gene matches: 9. The CDR3: CASSMWTGSKFF. The CDR3 DNA reads as TGTGCCAGCAGCATGTGGACAGGTTCAAAGTTCTTC.

CDR3 residues: CASSTGESKPQHF. For the CDR3, the DNA is TGTGCCAGCAGCACAGGGGAATCAAAGCCCCAGCATTTT. The chain combines TRBV2 with TRBJ1-5; 7 bases match TRBD1. The CDR3 has 13 residues. Per the germline V gene, CDR1 is SNHLY and CDR2 is FYNNEI. V shed 6 bases, J shed 8 bases, and the junction held 7 bases outside the gene matches.

The chain has TRBV3-1 (or the pseudogene TRBV3-2) and TRBJ1-2, with D maybe TRBD1 (6 bases). The CDR3 spans 14 residues. With 0 bases removed from V and 8 bases from J, the gap between germline ends came to 13 bases. Germline CDR1 reads LGHDT; CDR2 reads YNNKEL (reference sequence). Here the CDR3 reads CASSQDLGAPGYTF. Written as DNA, the CDR3 is TGTGCCAGCAGCCAAGATTTGGGGGCGCCCGGCTACACCTTC.

This clone was seen at least ten times. The chain couples TRBV5-1 to TRBJ2-3, with D tentatively TRBD2 (6 bases). CDR3 size: 16 residues. Trimming removed 3 bases at V and 2 bases at J, with 16 bases between. CDR1 SGHRS and CDR2 YFSETQ come from the germline V gene. This chain's CDR3 is CASSSQRAGLTDTQYF. As DNA, the CDR3 is TGCGCCAGCAGCTCCCAAAGGGCGGGGCTCACAGATACGCAGTATTTT.

V gene TRBV2 combines with J gene TRBJ1-5; 7 nucleotides match TRBD1. CDR1 SNHLY and CDR2 FYNNEI come from the germline V gene. With 4 bases clipped from V and 3 bases from J, the junction kept 3 bases outside the gene matches. The CDR3 runs 14 residues. The CDR3 region is CASSGDSSNQPQHF. CDR3 nucleotides: TGTGCCAGCAGTGGGGACAGTTCCAATCAGCCCCAGCATTTT.

The gene calls are TRBV24-1 and TRBJ2-4; 7 nucleotides agree with TRBD2. The CDR3 contains 16 residues. Germline lookup yields CDR1 KGHDR and CDR2 SFDVKD. The V gene end was trimmed by 4 bases and the J gene end by 3 bases; junction bases not matched to a gene: 8. CDR3 coding DNA: TGTGCCACCAGTGACGCAAGAGCGGGATTCAAAAACATTCAGTACTTC. Translated, it gives CATSDARAGFKNIQYF.

This chain joins TRBV30 and TRBJ1-4; D is perhaps TRBD1 (5 bases). V lost 1 base and J lost 7, with 7 bases in between. The CDR3 consists of 12 residues. Germline loops: CDR1 GTSNPN, CDR2 SVGIG (reference sequence). The CDR3 bases are TGTGCCTGGAGTGAACAGGTTGAAAAACTGTTTTTT. As protein: CAWSEQVEKLFF.

This clone occurred once. The chain has TRBV5-1 and TRBJ2-5; D perhaps matches TRBD2 (6 bases). Germline V CDR1 and CDR2: SGHRS, YFSETQ. CDR3 length equals 14 residues. Trimming took 3 bases from V and 5 from J, leaving 14 bases between them. The CDR3 loop reads CASSSGTLRETQYF. CDR3 DNA sequence: TGCGCCAGCAGCTCCGGGACTTTACGGGAGACCCAGTACTTC.

The chain carries TRBV9 and TRBJ2-1, with 13 bases lining up with TRBD2. Germline CDR1 and CDR2: SGDLS and YYNGEE. With V trimmed by 0 bases and J by 11 bases, 2 bases remained unmatched. The CDR3 is 14 residues long. The CDR3 region has the DNA TGTGCCAGCAGCGTAGGGACTAGCGGGAGACAGCAGTTCTTC. This translates into CASSVGTSGRQQFF. Complete variable domain (other parts from reference TRBV9 and TRBJ2-1): DSGVTQTPKHLITATGQRVTLRCSPRSGDLSVYWYQQSLDQGLQFLIQYYNGEERAKGNILERFSAQQFPDLHSELNLSSLELGDSALYFCASSVGTSGRQQFFGPGTRLTVL.

Here the CDR3 reads CAWTRSGETQYF. The DNA of the CDR3 is TGTGCCTGGACCCGGAGCGGAGAGACCCAGTACTTC. The chain couples TRBV30 to TRBJ2-5; D possibly corresponds to TRBD2 (5 bases). V lost 4 bases and J lost 4, with 10 bases in between. CDR3 length: 12 residues. Germline CDR1 and CDR2: GTSNPN and SVGIG (reference sequence).

The chain couples TRBV12-5 to TRBJ1-1; 9 positions match TRBD1. Germline loops: CDR1 LGHNT, CDR2 FRNRAP. CDR3 length: 15 residues. The junction had 10 bases not matched to a gene; V was cut back by 6 bases and J by 5 bases. The CDR3: CASGAGQGRTTEAFF. For the CDR3, the DNA is TGTGCTAGTGGCGCGGGACAGGGTAGGACGACTGAAGCTTTCTTT.

The chain carries TRBV19 and TRBJ1-2; 7 bases line up with TRBD1. This CDR3 is 13 amino acids long. Germline CDR1 reads LNHDA; CDR2 reads SQIVND (reference sequence). Unmatched junction bases numbered 8, after V lost 5 bases and J lost 8 bases. The CDR3 reads CASSDRVREGYTF. CDR3 sequence (DNA): TGTGCCAGTAGTGACAGGGTTCGGGAAGGCTACACCTTC.

The J gene is TRBJ1-5, the V gene TRBV19, with TRBD1 matching over 8 bases. This CDR3 region has 18 residues. Germline values: CDR1 LNHDA, CDR2 SQIVND (reference sequence). V shed 1 base and J 6 bases; nucleotides not matched to a gene: 14. CDR3 loop: CASSIGPRGPFEVQPQHF. CDR3 bases: TGTGCCAGTAGTATAGGCCCCAGGGGGCCGTTCGAAGTTCAGCCCCAGCATTTT.

This rearrangement joins TRBV6-5 to TRBJ2-5; D possibly corresponds to TRBD2 (5 bases). Germline V gene sequence: CDR1 MNHEY, CDR2 SVGAGI. There are 13 residues in the CDR3. Trimming removed 8 bases at V and 5 bases at J, with 15 bases between. CDR3 loop: CASSARETETQYF. The DNA of the CDR3 is TGTGCCAGCTCGGCAAGGGAGACGGAGACCCAGTACTTC.

The rearrangement joins TRBV20-1 to TRBJ1-2; D remains ambiguous. Germline lookup yields CDR1 DFQATT and CDR2 SNEGSKA (reference sequence). This CDR3 has 12 residues. The V end was cut by 3 bases, the J end by 5 bases, with 10 bases between. The CDR3 coding sequence is TGCAGTGCTAGTCAGGTATCTTATGGCTACACCTTC. Residues: CSASQVSYGYTF.

The J gene is TRBJ2-3, the V gene TRBV4-3, with D maybe TRBD1 (6 bases). This CDR3 region has 15 residues. V gave up 0 bases and J gave up 1 base, with 8 bases separating them. Germline V CDR1 and CDR2: LGHNA, YSLEER. CDR3 coding DNA: TGCGCCAGCAGCCAAGATGCAGGGGGCACAGATACGCAGTATTTT. Translating it yields CASSQDAGGTDTQYF.

This clone has just one count. The rearrangement links TRBV5-1 to TRBJ2-2; 7 bases are a match to TRBD1. Germline CDR1 is SGHRS and CDR2 is YFSETQ. The length of the CDR3 is 15 residues. V shed 7 bases, J shed 4 bases, and the junction held 10 bases outside the gene matches. CDR3 residues: CASRRQGSSTGELFF. CDR3 coding DNA: TGCGCCAGCCGCCGACAGGGCTCGAGCACCGGGGAGCTGTTTTTT. Variable domain in full (rest from reference TRBV5-1 and TRBJ2-2): KAGVTQTPRYLIKTRGQQVTLSCSPISGHRSVSWYQQTPGQGLQFLFEYFSETQRNKGNFPGRFSGRQFSNSRSEMNVSTLELGDSALYLCASRRQGSSTGELFFGEGSRLTVL.

The chain is built from TRBV11-3 and TRBJ2-1, with 8 bases matching TRBD2. The germline gives CDR1 SGHNT, CDR2 YENEEA. The CDR3 consists of 15 residues. V lost 2 bases and J lost 7; bases outside the gene matches: 7. CDR3 in DNA: TGTGCCAGCAGCTTAAGGCGGGGGGTCCTTAATGAGCAGTTCTTC. Residues: CASSLRRGVLNEQFF.

The chain links TRBV19 to TRBJ2-3; D is unresolved. V was cut by 1 base and J by 3 bases, with 8 bases left in between. The length of the CDR3 is 14 residues. Germline V gene data show CDR1 as LNHDA and CDR2 as SQIVND (reference sequence). The CDR3 here is CASSIVSRTDTQYF. The CDR3 DNA reads as TGTGCCAGTAGTATAGTGAGCCGGACAGATACGCAGTATTTT.

The rearrangement uses TRBV30 and TRBJ1-2; D gene unclear. This CDR3 has 14 amino acids. With 5 bases removed from V and 5 bases from J, the gap between germline ends came to 18 bases. Germline V lookup: CDR1 GTSNPN, CDR2 SVGIG (reference sequence). The CDR3 here is CAWGTRQLYYGYTF. The CDR3 nucleotides read TGTGCCTGGGGAACGAGGCAGCTATATTATGGCTACACCTTC.

This clone was counted only a few times. This chain joins TRBV7-9 and TRBJ2-3; 13 nucleotides match TRBD2. The germline V gene encodes CDR1 SEHNR and CDR2 FQNEAQ (reference sequence). This CDR3 is built from 17 residues. The junction had 4 bases not matched to a gene; V was cut back by 1 base and J by 3 bases. CDR3 amino acids: CASSLGTSGSMTDTQYF. The CDR3 DNA reads TGTGCCAGCAGCTTAGGGACTAGCGGGAGTATGACAGATACGCAGTATTTT.